Given below is one T cell receptor beta chain in context. Its antigen remains unknown. Mismatch with germline at one junction end may stem from a read error. The TCR beta cDNA libraries carried unique molecular identifiers. MiXCR, run by TCRdb on the PCR reads, gives a single entry per CDR3 protein. The sample holds over 700,000 distinct CDR3 sequences; 25% to 30% are singletons and the top ten take roughly 0.53%. The data were taken from a study of post-analysis software for immune sequencing data. General study results and limits: Higher frequency in patients than in controls was seen for roughly five TRBV segments, with TRBV5-6, TRBV5-1 and TRBV20-1 among them.

The V gene's germline CDR1 is MNHEY and CDR2 SVGEGT. The CDR3 runs 15 residues. The chain is built from TRBV6-2 or TRBV6-3 and TRBJ2-1; weak D call: TRBD1 (7 bases). The sample taken for sequencing was blood. The receptor's source is a girl aged 10 to 17 with multiple sclerosis. The chain's CDR3 is CASSRQGLSNNEQFF. In DNA form, the CDR3 reads TGTGCCAGCAGTCGACAGGGACTCTCCAACAATGAGCAGTTCTTC.